The entry that follows covers one T cell receptor (beta chain) sequence. These data originate in a study of cytomegalovirus exposure and HLA in healthy donors. The germline gives CDR1 MNHEY, CDR2 SMNVEV (reference sequence). The CDR3 has 14 residues. V was trimmed by 1 base and J by 1 base, leaving 7 bases between them. Both 60 Vbeta primers and 13 Jbeta primers went into the PCR. Sequenced by immunoSEQ multiplex PCR; TCRdb stores in-frame clones only, minus some. The sample carries roughly 80,000 clones, approximately 84% recorded once. This TCR was recovered from a woman aged 45-59 years in good health and CMV-seronegative. The source material was PBMCs. The chain has TRBV27 and TRBJ1-1; D possibly corresponds to TRBD1 (6 bases). The CDR3 is CASSLYRENTEAFF. The CDR3 region has the DNA TGTGCCAGCAGTTTATACAGGGAGAACACTGAAGCTTTCTTT.